This entry is about one T cell receptor beta chain. What it binds is unknown. This sample was taken from a study of CXCR3-negative and CXCR3-positive naive CD8 T cells. The study, taken as a whole, reports: With respect to TRBV-TRBJ usage, naive CXCR3-negative and CXCR3-positive cells were similar; memory differed. Naive subsets were similarly diverse, while memory CD8+ repertoires were much less diverse. The naive subsets expressed comparable surface CD5, and the authors inferred TCR strength from TRB CDR3 properties.

Naive CD8+ T cells displayed a CD45RO-CCR7+CD27+CD95- phenotype. The libraries of TRB cDNA were constructed through 5' RACE using UMI labels. TCRdb reworked the 5' RACE reads into one entry per CDR3 protein, no DNA. The sample table sets out about 53,000 distinct CDR3 sequences. The CDR3 extends over 15 amino acids. CDR1 is LGHNA, CDR2 YNFKEQ, per germline. The V gene is TRBV4-2, the J gene TRBJ2-5; TCRdb designates TRBD2, a call that cannot be tested without DNA. This clonotype was obtained from a human donor in good health. Some clones in this sample may be carry-over from other donors' samples. Specimen: naive CXCR3- CD8+ T cells from blood. Described subset: CD45RO-CCR7+CD27+CD95- naive CD8+ T cells lacking CXCR3 (TNR3-). The CDR3 sequence: CASSQARGGEETQYF.